The present TCR beta chain was sequenced within a study of blood T cells in healthy people across ages. Study-wide results and caveats: What prevented conclusive comparison of naive and antigen-experienced cells was that PBMCs were unsorted.

V lost 4 bases to trimming and J lost 2 bases; unmatched junction nucleotides: 8. This CDR3 has 15 residues. CDR1 MGHRA and CDR2 YSYEKL come from the germline V gene. Peripheral blood was drawn, approximately 10 milliliters per donor. This clonotype has a handful of counts. What it recognizes is unknown. A sample-barcoded 5' primer and a J-beta primer mix were used in a second PCR of about 7 to 12 cycles. A single record per CDR3 protein comes from TCRdb applying MiXCR to the 5' RACE reads. This sample has fewer than 2,000,000 distinct CDR3 sequences, with about 35% found just once. Sequencing was carried out using blood. The clonotype originates from a woman aged 25 to 39 in good health. V and J are TRBV4-1 and TRBJ2-7; 7 nucleotides align to TRBD1. CDR3 amino acids: CASSPGVQGAYEQYF. The CDR3 DNA reads as TGCGCCAGCAGCCCAGGGGTCCAGGGGGCCTACGAGCAGTACTTC.